This section outlines one T cell receptor (beta chain) sequence together with its context. There is no known antigen for this receptor. The junction does not match germline at one end; this may be a read error. The data are from a study of molecular identifiers for immune sequencing clone quantification (dated 2018 in TCRdb). About the full investigation: For a replicate experiment, RNA from roughly 20,000 or 100,000 naive CD8 T cells was divided into five aliquots, and four of the five aliquots were sequenced. The study was a methods study using CD8 T cells to benchmark molecular-identifier clustering-based TCR repertoire sequencing (MIDCIRS) and TCR RNA copy counting.

Library preparation used PCR. The listed sequencing device is Illumina HiSeq 4000. Bulk TCR libraries were prepared as previously described, using TCR primers listed in Table S5. The Qiagen AllPrep DNA/RNA kit was used to purify total RNA. Before analysis, reads from multiple sequencing runs of one library were combined. The paper's data handling went like this. Reads were retained only if their TCR constant sequence matched exactly, and those retained reads were trimmed to 150 nt and grouped according to their 12-nt molecular barcodes. Within each barcode group, reads were sub-clustered at a 15% Levenshtein threshold, and quality-weighted consensus sequences were built per RNA molecule. Non-functional sequences were excluded, and lower-count sequences lying one edit away from another sequence were also excluded. Based on a fit of two negative binomial distributions, barcode sub-clusters having less than 20% of the maximum read count were discarded. TCRdb reran the public reads through fastp at Q25 and MiXCR, keeping productive beta chains. Every distinct CDR3 protein forms one entry, paired with its most common genes and DNA. These V and J calls derive from TCRdb rather than the authors' analysis. The sample table records 460,000 or so distinct CDR3 sequences; around a fifth of these occur just once. Of the sample, 0.65% to 0.95% falls within the top ten clones.

Per the germline V gene, SGHVT is the CDR1 and SQSDAQ is the CDR2. The CDR3 has 13 amino acids, counting the end cysteine and phenylalanine. The read is trimmed to its CDR3 DNA, 39 bases read in frame from base 1. Libraries of naive CD8 T cells were generated from roughly 18,000 to 920,000 sorted cells, with 10%, 30% or 50% of the purified RNA used. Naive CD8 T cells were FACS-sorted as CD8+CD4-CCR7+CD45RA+ on a BD FACSAria II into RLT Plus buffer. To test detection sensitivity, Jurkat RNA equal to approximately 10 TCR copies was added to samples of about 17,000-1,100,000 naive CD8 T cells. Enrichment of CD8 T cells was done with RosetteSep CD8+ T Cell Enrichment Cocktail plus Ficoll-Paque, and ACK red cell lysis came afterward. Broad study findings and their caveats: Modeling estimated about three recovered TCR RNA copies per cell, compared with approximately 9.5 by digital PCR, which implies 25% to 30% capture efficiency. Spiked-in Jurkat TCR RNA (approximately 10 copies' worth), which is not part of the donor repertoire, was contained in the naive libraries. Clones above 20 RNA copies held over 99% of molecules in CMV-specific effector cells but under 1% in naive cells. Without barcode sub-clustering, chimeric consensus sequences inflated TCR diversity; chimeras reached as high as 47%. Highly expanded clone sizes could be underestimated if identical TCR molecules share a barcode. A single cell's worth of spiked-in Jurkat TCR RNA was reported detectable even among one million naive CD8 T cells.

The chain joins TRBV7-4 to TRBJ2-7; the D gene identity is not certain. The specimen was naive CD8+ T cells from blood, with Jurkat cell RNA spiked in. In light of the paper, this sample's cell subset or site label describes: FACS-sorted CD8+CD4-CCR7+CD45RA+ naive T cells. The origin of this receptor is a human donor in good health. Some libraries in this study had Jurkat cell RNA spiked in. The sequenced DNA: TGTGTCAGCAGCTTAGTACACACCTACGAGCAGTACTTC. This yields the protein CVSSLVHTYEQYF.